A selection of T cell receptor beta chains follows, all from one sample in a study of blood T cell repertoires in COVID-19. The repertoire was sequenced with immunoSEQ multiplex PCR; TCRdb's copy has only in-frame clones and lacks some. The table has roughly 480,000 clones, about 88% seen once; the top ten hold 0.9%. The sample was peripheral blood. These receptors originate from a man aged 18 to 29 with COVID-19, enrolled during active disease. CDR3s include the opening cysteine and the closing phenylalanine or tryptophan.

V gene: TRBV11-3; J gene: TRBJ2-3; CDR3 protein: CASSQPRTSGTTDTQYF
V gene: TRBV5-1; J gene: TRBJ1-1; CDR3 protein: CASSLRQGGMNTEAFF
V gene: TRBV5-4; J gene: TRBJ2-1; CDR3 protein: CASTEGADYNEQFF
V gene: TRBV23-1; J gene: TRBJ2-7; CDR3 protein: CASTRLPAMASVRYEQYF
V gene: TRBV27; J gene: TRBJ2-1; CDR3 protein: CASSSKGGDRTYNEQFF
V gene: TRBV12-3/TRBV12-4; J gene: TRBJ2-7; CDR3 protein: CASSHGTGIEQYF
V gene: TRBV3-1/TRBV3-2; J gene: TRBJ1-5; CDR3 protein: CASSQEPGLNQPQHF
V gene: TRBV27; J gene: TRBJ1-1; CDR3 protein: CASSLAPTGVNTEAFF
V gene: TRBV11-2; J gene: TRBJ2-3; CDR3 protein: CASSSSGTRTTDTQYF
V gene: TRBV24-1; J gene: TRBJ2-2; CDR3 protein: CATSDSAADSPTGELFF
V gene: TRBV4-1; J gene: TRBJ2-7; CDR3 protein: CASSHHGNYEQYF
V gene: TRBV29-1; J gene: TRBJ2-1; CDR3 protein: CSVHPTGTGLGNEQFF
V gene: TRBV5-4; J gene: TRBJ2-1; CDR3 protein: CASSSPETSAREQFF
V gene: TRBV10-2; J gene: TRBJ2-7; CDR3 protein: CASSESVAATAQWYF
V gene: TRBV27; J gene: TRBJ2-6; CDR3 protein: CASSFGGRSNSGANVLTF
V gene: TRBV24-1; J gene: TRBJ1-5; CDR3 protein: CATSGKGGNQPQHF
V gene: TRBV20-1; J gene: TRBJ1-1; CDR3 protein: CSAAGNTEAFF
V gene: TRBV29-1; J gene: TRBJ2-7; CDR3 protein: CSVGSLAGAEQYF
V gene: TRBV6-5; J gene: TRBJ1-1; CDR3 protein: CASSYSAVPNTEAFF
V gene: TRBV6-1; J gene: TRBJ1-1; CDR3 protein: CASSEETVMNTEAFF
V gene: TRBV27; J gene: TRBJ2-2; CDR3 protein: CASSFEGNTGELFF
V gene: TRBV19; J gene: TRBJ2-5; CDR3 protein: CASSMVGTSGQETQYF
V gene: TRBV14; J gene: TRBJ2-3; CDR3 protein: CASSPTSGFTDTQYF
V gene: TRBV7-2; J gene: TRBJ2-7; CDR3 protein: CASSLAWGEKEQYF
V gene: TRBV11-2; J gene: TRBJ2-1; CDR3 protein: CASSPQGRSSYNEQFF
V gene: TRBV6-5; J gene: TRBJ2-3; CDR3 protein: CASSYEGTSADTQYF
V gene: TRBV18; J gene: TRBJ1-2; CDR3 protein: CASSPDRLLGYGYTF
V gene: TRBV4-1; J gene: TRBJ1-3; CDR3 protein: CASSQVQGNTIYF
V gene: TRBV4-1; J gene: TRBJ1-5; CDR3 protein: CASSGRTVNQPQHF
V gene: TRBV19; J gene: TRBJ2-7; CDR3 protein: CASGQTYEQYF
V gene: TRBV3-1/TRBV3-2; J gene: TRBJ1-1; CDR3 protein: CASSQDKGATEAFF
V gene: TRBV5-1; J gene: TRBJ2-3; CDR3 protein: CASSAGTGASTDTQYF
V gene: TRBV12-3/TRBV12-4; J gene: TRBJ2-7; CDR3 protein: CASSKLAYEQYF
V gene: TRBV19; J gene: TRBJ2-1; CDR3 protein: CASSIGAFSYNEQFF
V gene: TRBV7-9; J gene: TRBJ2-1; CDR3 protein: CASSRGGNSYNEQFF
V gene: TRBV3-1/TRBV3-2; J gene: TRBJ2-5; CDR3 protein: CASSQAAAEGTQYF
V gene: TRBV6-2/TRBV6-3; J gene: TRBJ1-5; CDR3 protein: CASSYAPRTGYQPQHF
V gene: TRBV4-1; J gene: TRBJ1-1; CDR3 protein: CASSQIGGDTEAFF
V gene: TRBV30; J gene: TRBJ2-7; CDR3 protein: CAWALAGVLDEQYF
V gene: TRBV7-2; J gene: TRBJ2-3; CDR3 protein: CASSLGTSGGRRTQYF
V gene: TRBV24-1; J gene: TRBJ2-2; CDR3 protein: CATSDLARTGELFF
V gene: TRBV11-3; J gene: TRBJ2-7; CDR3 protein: CASSDLTGTLMEQYF
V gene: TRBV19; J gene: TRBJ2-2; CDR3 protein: CASSTTVGGNTGELFF
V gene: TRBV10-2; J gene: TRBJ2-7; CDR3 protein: CASSETVDYEQYF
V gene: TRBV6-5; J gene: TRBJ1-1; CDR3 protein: CATSGTGVTEAFF
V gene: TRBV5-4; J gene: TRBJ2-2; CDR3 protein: CASSPSTSGPNTGELFF
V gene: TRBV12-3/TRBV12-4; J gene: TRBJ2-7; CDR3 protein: CASSFLGPYEQYF
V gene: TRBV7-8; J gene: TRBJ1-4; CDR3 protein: CASSFRDRASANEKLFF
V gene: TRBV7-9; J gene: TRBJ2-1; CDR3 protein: CASSLEGGRARLGNEQFF
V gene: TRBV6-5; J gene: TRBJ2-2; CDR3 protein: CASRTQGTGELFF
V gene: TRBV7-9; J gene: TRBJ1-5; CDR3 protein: CASSPSLGGPQHF
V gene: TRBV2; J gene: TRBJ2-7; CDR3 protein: CASTARGPSSYEQYF
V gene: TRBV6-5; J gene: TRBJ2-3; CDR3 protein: CASSHSFLAGDTQYF
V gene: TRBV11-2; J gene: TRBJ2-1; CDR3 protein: CASREDTNEQFF
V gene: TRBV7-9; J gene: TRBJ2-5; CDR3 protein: CASTYEGDETQYF
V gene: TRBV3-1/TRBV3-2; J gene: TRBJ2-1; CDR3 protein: CASSQGGTEQFF
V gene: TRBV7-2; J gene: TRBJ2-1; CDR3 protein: CASSLVFQVYNEQFF
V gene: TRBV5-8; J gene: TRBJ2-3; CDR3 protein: CASSLALAGVTDTQYF
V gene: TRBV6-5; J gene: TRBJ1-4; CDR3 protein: CASRSGYPNEKLFF